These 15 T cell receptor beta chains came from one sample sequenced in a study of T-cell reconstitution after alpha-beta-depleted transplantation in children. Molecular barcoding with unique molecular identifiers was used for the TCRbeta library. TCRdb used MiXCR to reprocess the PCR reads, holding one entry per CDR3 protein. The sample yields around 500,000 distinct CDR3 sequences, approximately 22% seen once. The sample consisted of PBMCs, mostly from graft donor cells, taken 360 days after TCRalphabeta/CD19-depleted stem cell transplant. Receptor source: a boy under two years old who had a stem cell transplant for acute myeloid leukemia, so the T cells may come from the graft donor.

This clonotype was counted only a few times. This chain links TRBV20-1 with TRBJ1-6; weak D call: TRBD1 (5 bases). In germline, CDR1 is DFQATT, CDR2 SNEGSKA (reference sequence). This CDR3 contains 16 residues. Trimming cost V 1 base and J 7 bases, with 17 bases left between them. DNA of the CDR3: TGCAGTGCTAGAGGGGGGGGGTTACATCGAAATTCACCCCTCCACTTT. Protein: CSARGGGLHRNSPLHF.

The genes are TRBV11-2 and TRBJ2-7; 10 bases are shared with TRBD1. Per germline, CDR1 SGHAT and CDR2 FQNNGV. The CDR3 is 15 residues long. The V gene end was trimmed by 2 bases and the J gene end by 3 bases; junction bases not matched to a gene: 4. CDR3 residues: CASSLNRDRGYEQYV. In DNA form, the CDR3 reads TGTGCCAGCAGCTTAAACCGGGACAGGGGCTACGAGCAGTACGTC.

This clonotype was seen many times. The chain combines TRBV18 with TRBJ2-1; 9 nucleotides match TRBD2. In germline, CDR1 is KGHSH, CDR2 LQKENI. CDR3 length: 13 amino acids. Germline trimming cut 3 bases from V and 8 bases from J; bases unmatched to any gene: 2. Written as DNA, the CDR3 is TGTGCCAGCTCACCGATAGCGGGGGATGAGCAGTTCTTC. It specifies CASSPIAGDEQFF.

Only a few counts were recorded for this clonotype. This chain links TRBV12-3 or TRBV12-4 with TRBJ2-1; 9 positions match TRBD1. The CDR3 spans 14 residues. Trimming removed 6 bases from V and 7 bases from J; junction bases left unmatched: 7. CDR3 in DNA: TGTGCCAGCAGGCCCCGGGACAGGGATAATGAGCAGTTCTTC. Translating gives CASRPRDRDNEQFF.

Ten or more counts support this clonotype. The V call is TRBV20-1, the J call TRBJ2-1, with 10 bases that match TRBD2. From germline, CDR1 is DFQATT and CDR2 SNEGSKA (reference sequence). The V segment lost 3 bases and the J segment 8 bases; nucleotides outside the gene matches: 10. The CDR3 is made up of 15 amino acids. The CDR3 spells CSASTSGARWDEQFF. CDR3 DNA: TGCAGTGCTAGCACTAGCGGGGCGCGTTGGGATGAGCAGTTCTTC.

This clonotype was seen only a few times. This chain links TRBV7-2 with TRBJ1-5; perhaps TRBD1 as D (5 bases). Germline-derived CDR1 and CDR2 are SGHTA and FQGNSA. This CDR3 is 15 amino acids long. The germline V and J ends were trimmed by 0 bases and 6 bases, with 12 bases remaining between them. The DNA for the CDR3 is TGTGCCAGCAGCTTAGCGGGGGGTTCGGGTCAGCCCCAGCATTTT. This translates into CASSLAGGSGQPQHF.

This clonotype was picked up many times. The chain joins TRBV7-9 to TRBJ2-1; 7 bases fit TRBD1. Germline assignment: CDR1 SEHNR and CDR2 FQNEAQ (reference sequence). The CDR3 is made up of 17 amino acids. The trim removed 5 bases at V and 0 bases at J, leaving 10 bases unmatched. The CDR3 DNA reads TGTGCCAGCAGCCCCGGACAGGTCCTATTCTCCTACAATGAGCAGTTCTTC. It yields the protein CASSPGQVLFSYNEQFF.

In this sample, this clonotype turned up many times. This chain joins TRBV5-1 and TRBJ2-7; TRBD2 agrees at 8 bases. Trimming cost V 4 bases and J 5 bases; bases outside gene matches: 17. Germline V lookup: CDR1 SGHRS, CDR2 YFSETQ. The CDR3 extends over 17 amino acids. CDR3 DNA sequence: TGCGCCAGCAGCCTCGCTCCTACGGGACTAGACCTCAACGAGCAGTACTTC. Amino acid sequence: CASSLAPTGLDLNEQYF.

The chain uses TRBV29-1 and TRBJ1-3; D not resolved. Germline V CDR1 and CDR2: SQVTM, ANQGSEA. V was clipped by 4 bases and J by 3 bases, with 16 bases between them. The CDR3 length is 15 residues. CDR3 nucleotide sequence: TGCAGCGTTGGACTACGGGCAGCTAATGGAAACACCATATATTTT. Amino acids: CSVGLRAANGNTIYF.

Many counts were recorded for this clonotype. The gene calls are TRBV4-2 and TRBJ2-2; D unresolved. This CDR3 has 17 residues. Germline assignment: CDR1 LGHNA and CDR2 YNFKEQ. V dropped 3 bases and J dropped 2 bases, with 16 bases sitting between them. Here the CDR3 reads CASSHTDWFDNTGELFF. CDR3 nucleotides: TGTGCCAGCAGCCATACCGACTGGTTTGATAACACCGGGGAGCTGTTTTTT.

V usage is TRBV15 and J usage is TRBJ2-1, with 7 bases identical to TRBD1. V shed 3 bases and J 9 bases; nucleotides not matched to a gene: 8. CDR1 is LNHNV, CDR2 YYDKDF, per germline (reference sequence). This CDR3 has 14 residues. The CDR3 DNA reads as TGTGCCACCAGCAGCCACCAGGACAGGAGTGAGCAGTTCTTC. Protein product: CATSSHQDRSEQFF.

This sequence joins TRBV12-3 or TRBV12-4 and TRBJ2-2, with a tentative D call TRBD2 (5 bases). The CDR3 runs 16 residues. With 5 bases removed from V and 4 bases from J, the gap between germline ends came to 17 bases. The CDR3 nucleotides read TGTGCCAGCAGTCCCCGAGGGATCTTGGGCACCGGGGAGCTGTTTTTT. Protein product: CASSPRGILGTGELFF.

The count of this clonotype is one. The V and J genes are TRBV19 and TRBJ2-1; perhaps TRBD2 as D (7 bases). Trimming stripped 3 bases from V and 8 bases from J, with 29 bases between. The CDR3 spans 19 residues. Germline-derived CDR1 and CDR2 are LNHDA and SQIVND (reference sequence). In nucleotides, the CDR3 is TGTGCCAGTAGTATGGTAGGAGGGGGGGCTACGGGGCCCCTAGATGAGCAGTTCTTC. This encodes CASSMVGGGATGPLDEQFF. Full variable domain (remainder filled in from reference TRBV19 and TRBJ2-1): DGGITQSPKYLFRKEGQNVTLSCEQNLNHDAMYWYRQDPGQGLRLIYYSQIVNDFQKGDIAEGYSVSREKKESFPLTVTSAQKNPTAFYLCASSMVGGGATGPLDEQFFGPGTRLTVL.

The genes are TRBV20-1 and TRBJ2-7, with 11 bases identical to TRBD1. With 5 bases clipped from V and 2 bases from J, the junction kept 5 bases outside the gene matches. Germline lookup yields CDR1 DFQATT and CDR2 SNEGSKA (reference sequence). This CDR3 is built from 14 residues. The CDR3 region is CSAQGQGATYEQYV. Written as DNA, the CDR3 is TGCAGTGCTCAAGGACAGGGGGCCACCTACGAGCAGTACGTC.

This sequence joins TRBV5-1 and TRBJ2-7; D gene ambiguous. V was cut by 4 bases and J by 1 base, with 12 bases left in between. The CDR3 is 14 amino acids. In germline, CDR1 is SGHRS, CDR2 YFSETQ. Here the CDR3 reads CASSLDPSSYEQYV. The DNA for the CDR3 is TGCGCCAGCAGCCTGGACCCAAGTTCCTACGAGCAGTACGTC.